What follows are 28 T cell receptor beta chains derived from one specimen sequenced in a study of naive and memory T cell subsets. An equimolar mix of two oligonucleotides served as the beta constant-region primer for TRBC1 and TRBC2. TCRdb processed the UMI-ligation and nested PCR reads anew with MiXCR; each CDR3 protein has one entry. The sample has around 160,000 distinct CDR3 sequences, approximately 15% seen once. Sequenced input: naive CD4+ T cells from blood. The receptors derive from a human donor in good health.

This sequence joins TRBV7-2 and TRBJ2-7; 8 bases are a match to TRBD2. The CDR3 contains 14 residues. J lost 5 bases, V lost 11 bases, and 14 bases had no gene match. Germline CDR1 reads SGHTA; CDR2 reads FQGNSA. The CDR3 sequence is CACSLTSGQHEQYF. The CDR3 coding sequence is TGTGCCTGCTCCCTCACTAGCGGCCAGCACGAGCAGTACTTC.

The CDR3, as DNA: TGCGCCAGCAGCTCAGGACTAGCGGGAGGAGAGACCCAGTACTTC. This encodes CASSSGLAGGETQYF. The rearrangement links TRBV5-1 to TRBJ2-5, with 14 bases matching TRBD2. This CDR3 has 15 amino acids. CDR1 is SGHRS, CDR2 YFSETQ, per germline. J gave up 4 bases and V 3 bases, and 2 bases lay outside the gene matches. Full variable domain (outside the CDR3, taken from reference TRBV5-1 and TRBJ2-5): KAGVTQTPRYLIKTRGQQVTLSCSPISGHRSVSWYQQTPGQGLQFLFEYFSETQRNKGNFPGRFSGRQFSNSRSEMNVSTLELGDSALYLCASSSGLAGGETQYFGPGTRLLVL.

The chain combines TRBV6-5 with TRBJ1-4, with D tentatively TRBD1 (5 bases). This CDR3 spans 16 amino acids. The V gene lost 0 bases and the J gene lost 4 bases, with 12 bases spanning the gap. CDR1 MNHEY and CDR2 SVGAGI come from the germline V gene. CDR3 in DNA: TGTGCCAGCAGTTACTCTCGCGGGGCTAGTAATGAAAAACTGTTTTTT. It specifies CASSYSRGASNEKLFF.

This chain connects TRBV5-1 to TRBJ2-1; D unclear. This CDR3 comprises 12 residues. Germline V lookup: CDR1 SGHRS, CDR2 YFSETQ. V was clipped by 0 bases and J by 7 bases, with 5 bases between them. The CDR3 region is CASSLDSNEQFF. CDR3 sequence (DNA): TGCGCCAGCAGCTTGGATTCGAATGAGCAGTTCTTC.

CDR3 residues: CSVELLAGVSQETQYF. Written as DNA, the CDR3 is TGCAGCGTCGAATTACTAGCGGGAGTGAGTCAAGAGACCCAGTACTTC. The rearrangement joins TRBV29-1 to TRBJ2-5; 11 bases are a match to TRBD2. V lost 6 bases and J lost 2; bases outside the gene matches: 11. The germline V gene encodes CDR1 SQVTM and CDR2 ANQGSEA. This CDR3 spans 16 amino acids.

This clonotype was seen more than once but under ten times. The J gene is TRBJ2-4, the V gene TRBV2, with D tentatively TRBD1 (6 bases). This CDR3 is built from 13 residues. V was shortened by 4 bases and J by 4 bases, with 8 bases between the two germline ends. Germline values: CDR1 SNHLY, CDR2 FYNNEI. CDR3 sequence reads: CASSADRKNIQYF. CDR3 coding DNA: TGTGCCAGCAGTGCCGACAGGAAAAACATTCAGTACTTC.

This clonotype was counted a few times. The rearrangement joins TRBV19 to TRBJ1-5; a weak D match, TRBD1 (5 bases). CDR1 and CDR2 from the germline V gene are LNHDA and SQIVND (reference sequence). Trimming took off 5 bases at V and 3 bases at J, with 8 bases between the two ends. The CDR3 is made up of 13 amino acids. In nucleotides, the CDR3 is TGTGCCAGTAGTCGGGGGATCAATCAGCCCCAGCATTTT. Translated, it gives CASSRGINQPQHF.

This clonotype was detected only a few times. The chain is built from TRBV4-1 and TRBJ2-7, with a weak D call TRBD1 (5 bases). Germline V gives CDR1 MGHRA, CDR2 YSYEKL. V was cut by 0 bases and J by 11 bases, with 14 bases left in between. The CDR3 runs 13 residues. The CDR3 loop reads CASSQDTGTSEYF. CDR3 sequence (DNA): TGCGCCAGCAGCCAAGATACAGGCACGAGCGAGTACTTC.

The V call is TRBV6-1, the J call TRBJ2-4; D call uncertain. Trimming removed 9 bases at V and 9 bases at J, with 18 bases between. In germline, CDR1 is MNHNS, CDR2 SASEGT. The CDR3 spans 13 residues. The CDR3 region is CASSTGLKGIQYF. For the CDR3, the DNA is TGTGCCAGTTCTACTGGGCTCAAAGGCATTCAGTACTTC.

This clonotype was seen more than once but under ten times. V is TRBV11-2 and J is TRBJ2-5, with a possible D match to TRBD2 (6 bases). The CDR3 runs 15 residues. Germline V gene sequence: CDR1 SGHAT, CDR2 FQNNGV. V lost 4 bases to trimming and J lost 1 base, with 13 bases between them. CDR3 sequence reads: CASSSAGRSQETQYF. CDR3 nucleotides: TGTGCCAGCAGCTCGGCGGGACGGAGCCAAGAGACCCAGTACTTC.

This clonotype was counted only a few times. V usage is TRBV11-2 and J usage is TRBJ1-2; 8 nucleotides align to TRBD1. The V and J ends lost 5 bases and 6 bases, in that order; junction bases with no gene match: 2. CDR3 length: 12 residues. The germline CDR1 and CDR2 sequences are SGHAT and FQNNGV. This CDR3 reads CASSRQGNGYTF. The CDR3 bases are TGTGCCAGCAGCAGACAGGGGAATGGCTACACCTTC.

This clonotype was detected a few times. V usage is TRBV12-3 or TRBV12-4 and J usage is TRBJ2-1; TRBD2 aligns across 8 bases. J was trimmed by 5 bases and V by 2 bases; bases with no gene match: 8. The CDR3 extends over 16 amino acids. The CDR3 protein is CASSLWSGRLDNEQFF. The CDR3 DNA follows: TGTGCCAGCAGTTTATGGAGCGGGAGACTCGACAATGAGCAGTTCTTC.

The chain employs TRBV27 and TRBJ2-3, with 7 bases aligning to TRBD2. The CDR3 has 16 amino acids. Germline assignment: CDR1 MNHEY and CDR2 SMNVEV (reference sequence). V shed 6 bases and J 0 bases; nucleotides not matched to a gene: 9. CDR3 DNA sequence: TGTGCCAGCAGATTTACGCTAGCGGCAAGCACAGATACGCAGTATTTT. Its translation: CASRFTLAASTDTQYF.

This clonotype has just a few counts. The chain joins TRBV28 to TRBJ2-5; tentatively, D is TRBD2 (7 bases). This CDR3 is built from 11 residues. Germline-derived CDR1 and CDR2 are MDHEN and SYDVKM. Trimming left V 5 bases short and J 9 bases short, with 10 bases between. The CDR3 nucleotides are TGTGCCAGCAGTGGGGGGGGGCCCCAGTACTTC. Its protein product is CASSGGGPQYF.

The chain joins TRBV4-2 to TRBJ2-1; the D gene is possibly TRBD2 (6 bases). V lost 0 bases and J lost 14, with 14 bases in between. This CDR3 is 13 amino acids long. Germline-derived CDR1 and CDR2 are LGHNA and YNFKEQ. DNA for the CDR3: TGTGCCAGCAGCCAAGATCGGGCGGGAAGGGAGTTCTTC. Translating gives CASSQDRAGREFF.

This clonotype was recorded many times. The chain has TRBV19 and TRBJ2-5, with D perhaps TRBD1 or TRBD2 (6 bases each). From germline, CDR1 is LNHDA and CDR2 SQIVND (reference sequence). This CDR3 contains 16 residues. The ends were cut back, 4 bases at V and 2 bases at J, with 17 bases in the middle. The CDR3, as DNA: TGTGCCAGTAGTAGTGGGGGGCCAGGGTTACAAGAGACCCAGTACTTC. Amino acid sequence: CASSSGGPGLQETQYF.

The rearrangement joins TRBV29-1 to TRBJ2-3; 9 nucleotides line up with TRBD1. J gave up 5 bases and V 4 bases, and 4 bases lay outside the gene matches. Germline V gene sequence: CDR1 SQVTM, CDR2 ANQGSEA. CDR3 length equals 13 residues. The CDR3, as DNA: TGCAGCGTTGTACAGGGGGCCGAAGATACGCAGTATTTT. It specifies CSVVQGAEDTQYF.

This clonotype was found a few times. The CDR3 reads CASSSGQGHNEQFF. The CDR3 DNA follows: TGTGCCAGCAGTTCGGGACAGGGGCACAATGAGCAGTTCTTC. The chain recombines TRBV6-2 or TRBV6-3 with TRBJ2-1, with 10 bases lining up with TRBD1. Per the germline V gene, CDR1 is MNHEY and CDR2 is SVGEGT. V gave up 4 bases and J gave up 5 bases; unmatched junction bases: 2. The CDR3 runs 14 residues.

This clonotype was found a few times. CDR3 in DNA: TGTGCCACAGCTTTTCTAGCGGGAGGTGGCACAGATACGCAGTATTTT. This codes for CATAFLAGGGTDTQYF. This rearrangement joins TRBV6-2 or TRBV6-3 to TRBJ2-3, with 11 bases identical to TRBD2. This CDR3 is 16 amino acids long. CDR1 MNHEY and CDR2 SVGEGT come from the germline V gene. Losses at the gene ends were 10 bases for V and 1 base for J; bases not matched to a gene: 10.

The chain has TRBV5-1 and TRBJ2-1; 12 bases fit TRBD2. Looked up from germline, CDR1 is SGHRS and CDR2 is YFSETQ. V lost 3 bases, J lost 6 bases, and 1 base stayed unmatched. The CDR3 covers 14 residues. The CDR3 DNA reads TGCGCCAGCAGCTCGGGACTAGCGGGCAATGAGCAGTTCTTC. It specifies CASSSGLAGNEQFF.

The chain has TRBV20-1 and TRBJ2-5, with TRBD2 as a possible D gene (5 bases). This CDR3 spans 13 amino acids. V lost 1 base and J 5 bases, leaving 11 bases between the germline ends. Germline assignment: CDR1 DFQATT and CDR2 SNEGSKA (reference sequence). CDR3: CSARGLRVETQYF. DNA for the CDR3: TGCAGTGCTAGAGGCTTGAGGGTGGAGACCCAGTACTTC.

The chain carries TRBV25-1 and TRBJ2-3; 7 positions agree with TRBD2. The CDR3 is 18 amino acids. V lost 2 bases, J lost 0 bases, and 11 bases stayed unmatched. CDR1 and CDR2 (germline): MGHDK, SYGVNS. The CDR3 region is CASSELEKAGSSTDTQYF. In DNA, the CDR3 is TGTGCCAGCAGTGAACTTGAAAAAGCGGGGAGCAGCACAGATACGCAGTATTTT.

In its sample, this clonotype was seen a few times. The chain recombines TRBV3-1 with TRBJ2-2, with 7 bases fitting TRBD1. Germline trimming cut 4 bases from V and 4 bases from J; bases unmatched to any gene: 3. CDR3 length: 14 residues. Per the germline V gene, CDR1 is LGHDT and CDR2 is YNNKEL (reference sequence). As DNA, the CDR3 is TGTGCCAGCAGCCGCAGGGGGACCACCGGGGAGCTGTTTTTT. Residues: CASSRRGTTGELFF.

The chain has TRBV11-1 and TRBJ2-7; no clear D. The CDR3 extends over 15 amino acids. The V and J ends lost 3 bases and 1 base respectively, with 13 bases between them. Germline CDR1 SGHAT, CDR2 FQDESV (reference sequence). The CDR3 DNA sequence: TGTGCCAGCAGCTTGTCGGGTGGAGCATCCTACGAGCAGTACTTC. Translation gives CASSLSGGASYEQYF.

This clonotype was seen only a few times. This CDR3 is CASSIAQPTSGYIGELFF. Here the CDR3 DNA reads TGTGCCAGTAGTATAGCGCAACCCACTAGCGGGTATATCGGGGAGCTGTTTTTT. This sequence joins TRBV19 and TRBJ2-2; 9 nucleotides match TRBD2. Trimming at V came to 1 base and at J to 7 bases, leaving 13 bases not matched to a gene. CDR1 and CDR2 from the germline V gene are LNHDA and SQIVND (reference sequence). This CDR3 contains 18 residues. The entire variable domain, with the rest obtained from reference TRBV19 and TRBJ2-2, is as follows: DGGITQSPKYLFRKEGQNVTLSCEQNLNHDAMYWYRQDPGQGLRLIYYSQIVNDFQKGDIAEGYSVSREKKESFPLTVTSAQKNPTAFYLCASSIAQPTSGYIGELFFGEGSRLTVL.

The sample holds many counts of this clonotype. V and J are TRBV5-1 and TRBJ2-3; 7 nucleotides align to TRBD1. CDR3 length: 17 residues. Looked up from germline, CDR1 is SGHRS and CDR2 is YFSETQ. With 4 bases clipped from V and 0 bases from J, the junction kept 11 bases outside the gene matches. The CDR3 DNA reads TGCGCCAGCAGCGGACGACAGGGCTTAACTAGCACAGATACGCAGTATTTT. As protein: CASSGRQGLTSTDTQYF.

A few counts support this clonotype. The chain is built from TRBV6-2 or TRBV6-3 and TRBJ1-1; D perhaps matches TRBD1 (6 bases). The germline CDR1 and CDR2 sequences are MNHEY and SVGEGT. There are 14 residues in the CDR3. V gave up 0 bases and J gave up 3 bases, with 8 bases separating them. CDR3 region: CASSYSDRYTEAFF. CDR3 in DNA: TGTGCCAGCAGTTACTCAGACAGGTACACTGAAGCTTTCTTT.

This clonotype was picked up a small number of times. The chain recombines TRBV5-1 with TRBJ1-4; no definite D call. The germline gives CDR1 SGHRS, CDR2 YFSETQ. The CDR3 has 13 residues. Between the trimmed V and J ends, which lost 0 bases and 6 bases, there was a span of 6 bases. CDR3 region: CASSLAGDEKLFF. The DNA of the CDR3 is TGCGCCAGCAGCTTGGCGGGAGATGAAAAACTGTTTTTT.